The TCR beta chain under discussion was sequenced for a study of OX40 agonist ivuxolimab in advanced cancers. The CDR3 contains 12 residues. Germline loops: CDR1 SGDLS, CDR2 YYNGEE. V was shortened by 3 bases and J by 1 base, with 4 bases between the two germline ends. Study-wide findings and caveats: Expansion of clones was among the lowest in partial responders at 0.1-3.0 mg/kg. Fewer expanded clones were found on average in CD4+ than in CD8+ T cells.

Repertoires were generated with immunoSEQ multiplex PCR, while TCRdb's copy carries only in-frame clones and drops some. Among roughly 53,000 clones listed, 84% were seen once. This clone was counted only a few times. Its antigen remains unknown. The TCR was taken from an adult with an advanced solid tumor such as melanoma, head and neck, liver or kidney cancer. The rearrangement joins TRBV9 to TRBJ1-1, with unresolved D. The starting material was CD4+ or CD8+ T cells sorted from blood, obtained in a trial of the OX40 agonist ivuxolimab. This chain's CDR3 is CASSAQNTEAFF. CDR3 sequence (DNA): TGTGCCAGCAGCGCCCAGAACACTGAAGCTTTCTTT.